The entry below describes one TCR beta chain. Its antigen remains unknown. A library made for alpha chains picked up this beta chain off target, so its size means little. Using RNA template, CDR3s of TCR alpha and beta were amplified with iRepertoire arm-PCR. For one-step reverse transcription and amplification, roughly 100-400 ng of tissue mRNA or PBMC total RNA was used. TCRdb reanalysed the multiplex PCR reads using MiXCR and keeps one entry per CDR3 protein. Among about 4,000 distinct CDR3 sequences, around 93% were seen once, and the ten largest hold 26%. CDR1 MNHEY and CDR2 SVGAGI come from the germline V gene. The CDR3 is 13 amino acids. The V gene lost 0 bases and the J gene lost 4 bases, with 6 bases spanning the gap. This record comes from a study of glioma-infiltrating T cells. Study results and limitations: Non-neoplastic patients had below-expected tissue-blood divergence, while all gliomas exceeded expectation. CDR3 overlap between tissue and blood was very small.

The TCR comes from a human donor with low-grade glioma or glioblastoma, undergoing nonglioma brain surgery, or in good health (not recorded which). The V call is TRBV6-5, the J call TRBJ2-5; D is unclear. Sequenced material: glioma tissue, nonneoplastic brain tissue, or PBMCs (not recorded which). The chain's CDR3 is CASSYSTGETQYF. The CDR3 nucleotides read TGTGCCAGCAGTTACTCGACTGGAGAGACCCAGTACTTC.